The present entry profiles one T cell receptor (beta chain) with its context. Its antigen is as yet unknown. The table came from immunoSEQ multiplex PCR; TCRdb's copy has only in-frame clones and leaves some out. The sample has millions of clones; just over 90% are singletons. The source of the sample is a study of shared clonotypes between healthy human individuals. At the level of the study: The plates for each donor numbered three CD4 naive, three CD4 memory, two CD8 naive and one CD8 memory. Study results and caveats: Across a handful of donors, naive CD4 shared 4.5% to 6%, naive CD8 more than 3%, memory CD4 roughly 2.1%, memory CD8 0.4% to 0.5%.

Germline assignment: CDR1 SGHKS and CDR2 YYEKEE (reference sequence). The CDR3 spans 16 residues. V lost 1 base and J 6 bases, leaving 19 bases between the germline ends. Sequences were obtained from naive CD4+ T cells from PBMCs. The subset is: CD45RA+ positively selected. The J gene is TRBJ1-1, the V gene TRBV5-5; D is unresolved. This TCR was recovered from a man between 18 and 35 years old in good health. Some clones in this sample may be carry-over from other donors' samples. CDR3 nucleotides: TGTGCCAGCAGCTTGTTAAGTAACATCGGGAATTCTGAAGCTTTCTTT. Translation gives CASSLLSNIGNSEAFF.